Listed below are T cell receptor beta chains from one sample, sequenced in a study of cytomegalovirus exposure and HLA in healthy donors. The table came from immunoSEQ multiplex PCR; TCRdb's copy has only in-frame clones and leaves some out. The data contain some 200,000 clones, approximately 70% of them singletons. The source material was PBMCs. The receptor source for this set is a man in his forties or fifties in good health and CMV-seropositive. Each CDR3 is given with its conserved first and last residue. Fields, in order: V gene, J gene, D gene, CDR3 length, clone size, CDR3 protein, CDR3 DNA. A D gene is named only where the DNA matches it firmly. Rows may omit the clone size; those that give it use once, few, many or a size class.

v_call: TRBV9
j_call: TRBJ1-4
d_call: TRBD1
cdr3_length: 16
clone_size: NA
cdr3_aa: CASSVGQGATNEKLFF
cdr3_nt: TGTGCCAGCAGCGTAGGACAGGGAGCAACTAATGAAAAACTGTTTTTT

v_call: TRBV6-1
j_call: TRBJ1-5
d_call: NA
cdr3_length: 17
clone_size: NA
cdr3_aa: CASSGLVGTGTNQPQHF
cdr3_nt: TGTGCCAGCAGTGGATTGGTAGGAACAGGGACGAATCAGCCCCAGCATTTT

v_call: TRBV25-1
j_call: TRBJ2-1
d_call: NA
cdr3_length: 14
clone_size: NA
cdr3_aa: CASSARLDSNEQFF
cdr3_nt: TGTGCCAGCAGTGCCCGACTAGACTCCAATGAGCAGTTCTTC

v_call: TRBV15
j_call: TRBJ1-1
d_call: NA
cdr3_length: 13
clone_size: NA
cdr3_aa: CATSRGGNTEAFF
cdr3_nt: TGTGCCACCAGCAGAGGAGGGAACACTGAAGCTTTCTTT

v_call: TRBV2
j_call: TRBJ1-1
d_call: TRBD1
cdr3_length: 13
clone_size: NA
cdr3_aa: CASLEGADTEAFF
cdr3_nt: TGTGCCAGCCTAGAGGGGGCGGACACTGAAGCTTTCTTT

v_call: TRBV27
j_call: TRBJ2-7
d_call: NA
cdr3_length: 14
clone_size: NA
cdr3_aa: CASSFSRGAYEQYF
cdr3_nt: TGTGCCAGCAGTTTTTCTCGCGGAGCGTACGAGCAGTACTTC

v_call: TRBV5-1
j_call: TRBJ1-2
d_call: NA
cdr3_length: 13
clone_size: NA
cdr3_aa: CASSLVAGVGYTF
cdr3_nt: TGCGCCAGCAGCTTGGTGGCAGGGGTTGGCTACACCTTC

v_call: TRBV19
j_call: TRBJ2-5
d_call: NA
cdr3_length: 14
clone_size: NA
cdr3_aa: CASSGQWGQETQYF
cdr3_nt: TGTGCCAGTAGTGGACAGTGGGGACAAGAGACCCAGTACTTC

v_call: TRBV4-1
j_call: TRBJ2-4
d_call: NA
cdr3_length: 20
clone_size: NA
cdr3_aa: CASSQEIRGSGRAAKNIQYF
cdr3_nt: TGCGCCAGCAGCCAAGAAATCCGAGGTAGCGGCCGGGCGGCCAAAAACATTCAGTACTTC

v_call: TRBV19
j_call: TRBJ2-5
d_call: TRBD2
cdr3_length: 14
clone_size: NA
cdr3_aa: CASSTAAGVETQYF
cdr3_nt: TGTGCCAGTAGTACCGCCGCGGGGGTAGAGACCCAGTACTTC

v_call: TRBV15
j_call: TRBJ2-7
d_call: NA
cdr3_length: 13
clone_size: NA
cdr3_aa: CATSRDHGYEQYF
cdr3_nt: TGTGCCACCAGCAGAGATCACGGTTACGAGCAGTACTTC

v_call: TRBV5-1
j_call: TRBJ2-7
d_call: NA
cdr3_length: 15
clone_size: NA
cdr3_aa: CASSFRDGGVSEQYF
cdr3_nt: TGCGCCAGCAGCTTCCGGGACGGCGGGGTCAGCGAGCAGTACTTC

v_call: TRBV7-2
j_call: TRBJ1-2
d_call: NA
cdr3_length: 15
clone_size: few
cdr3_aa: CASSFPVASNYGYTF
cdr3_nt: TGTGCCAGCAGCTTCCCAGTAGCCTCTAACTATGGCTACACCTTC

v_call: TRBV5-1
j_call: TRBJ2-2
d_call: TRBD2
cdr3_length: 17
clone_size: NA
cdr3_aa: CASSSTSGGANTGGLFF
cdr3_nt: TGCGCCAGCAGCAGCACTAGCGGGGGGGCCAACACCGGGGGGCTGTTTTTT

v_call: TRBV5-1
j_call: TRBJ2-1
d_call: TRBD2
cdr3_length: 15
clone_size: NA
cdr3_aa: CASSPAGGAEGKQFF
cdr3_nt: TGCGCCAGCAGCCCAGCGGGGGGAGCGGAGGGGAAGCAGTTCTTC

v_call: TRBV6-1
j_call: TRBJ1-1
d_call: NA
cdr3_length: 15
clone_size: NA
cdr3_aa: CASSRDRGLNTEAFF
cdr3_nt: TGTGCCAGCAGCCGGGATCGGGGGTTGAACACTGAAGCTTTCTTT

v_call: TRBV5-5
j_call: TRBJ2-5
d_call: TRBD1
cdr3_length: 13
clone_size: NA
cdr3_aa: CASRGTGLETQYF
cdr3_nt: TGTGCCAGCAGGGGGACAGGGCTGGAGACCCAGTACTTC

v_call: TRBV6-1
j_call: TRBJ1-6
d_call: NA
cdr3_length: 12
clone_size: NA
cdr3_aa: CASREGSSPLHF
cdr3_nt: TGTGCCAGCAGGGAGGGGAGTTCACCCCTCCACTTT

v_call: TRBV2
j_call: TRBJ2-5
d_call: TRBD2
cdr3_length: 15
clone_size: NA
cdr3_aa: CASREGTSGRETQYF
cdr3_nt: TGTGCCAGCAGAGAAGGGACTAGCGGGAGGGAGACCCAGTACTTC

v_call: TRBV28
j_call: TRBJ2-7
d_call: TRBD1
cdr3_length: 12
clone_size: few
cdr3_aa: CAARGRLYEQYF
cdr3_nt: TGTGCCGCGAGGGGGCGTCTCTACGAGCAGTACTTC

v_call: TRBV5-5
j_call: TRBJ2-7
d_call: NA
cdr3_length: 15
clone_size: once
cdr3_aa: CASSLLVAGITEQYF
cdr3_nt: TGTGCCAGCAGCTTGTTGGTGGCGGGGATCACCGAGCAGTACTTC

v_call: TRBV7-9
j_call: TRBJ2-7
d_call: TRBD1
cdr3_length: 15
clone_size: NA
cdr3_aa: CASSSPGQGSKEQYF
cdr3_nt: TGTGCCAGCAGCTCGCCGGGACAGGGGTCAAAAGAGCAGTACTTC

v_call: TRBV15
j_call: TRBJ1-3
d_call: NA
cdr3_length: 18
clone_size: NA
cdr3_aa: CATSRDGHFISSGNTIYF
cdr3_nt: TGTGCCACCAGCAGAGATGGACACTTTATCTCCTCTGGAAACACCATATATTTT